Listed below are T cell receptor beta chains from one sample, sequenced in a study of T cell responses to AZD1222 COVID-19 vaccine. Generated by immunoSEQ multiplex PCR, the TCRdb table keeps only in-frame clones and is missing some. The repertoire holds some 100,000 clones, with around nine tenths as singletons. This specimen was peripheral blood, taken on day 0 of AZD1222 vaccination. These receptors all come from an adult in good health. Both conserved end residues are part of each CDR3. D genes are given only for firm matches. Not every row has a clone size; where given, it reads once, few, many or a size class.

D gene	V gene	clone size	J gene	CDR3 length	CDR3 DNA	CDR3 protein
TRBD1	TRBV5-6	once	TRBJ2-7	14	TGTGCCAGCAGCCCCGGGACAGGGGATCGCGAGCAGTACTTC	CASSPGTGDREQYF
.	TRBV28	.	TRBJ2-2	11	TGTGCCAGCAATGGTATCGGGGAGCTGTTTTTT	CASNGIGELFF
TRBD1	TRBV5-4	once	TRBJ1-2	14	TGTGCCAGCAGCTTGACAACAGGGGCGAGTGGCTACACCTTC	CASSLTTGASGYTF
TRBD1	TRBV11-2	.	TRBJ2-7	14	TGTGCCAGCTCCCAGGACAGGGGACCCTACGAGCAGTACTTC	CASSQDRGPYEQYF
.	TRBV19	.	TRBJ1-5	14	TGTGCCAGTAGTATGAGTGCGAGCAATCAGCCCCAGCATTTT	CASSMSASNQPQHF
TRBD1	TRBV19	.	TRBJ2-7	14	TGTGCCACCAAACGGACAGGGAGCTCCTACGAGCAGTACTTC	CATKRTGSSYEQYF
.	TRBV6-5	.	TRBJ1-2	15	TGTGCCAGCAGTTACTCGGGCAGGCCTCCCCGTGGCTACACCTTC	CASSYSGRPPRGYTF
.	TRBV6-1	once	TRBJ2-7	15	TGTGCCAGCAGTGAGGCGGGGGCGCCCTCCTACGAGCAGTACTTC	CASSEAGAPSYEQYF
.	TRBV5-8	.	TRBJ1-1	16	TGTGCCAGCAGCTTTGCAGGGGTTGCTATGAACACTGAAGCTTTCTTT	CASSFAGVAMNTEAFF
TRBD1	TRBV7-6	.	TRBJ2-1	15	TGTGCCAGCAGCTACCGACAGGGGGCCTCCAATGAGCAGTTCTTC	CASSYRQGASNEQFF
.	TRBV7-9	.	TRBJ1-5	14	TGTGCCAGCAGCTTAGGAGGGGAGGGTCAGCCCCAGCATTTT	CASSLGGEGQPQHF
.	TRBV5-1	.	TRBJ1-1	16	TGCGCCAGCAGCTTCCTGGGACCCGAATTTAACACTGAAGCTTTCTTT	CASSFLGPEFNTEAFF
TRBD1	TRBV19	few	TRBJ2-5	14	TGTGCCAGTAGTCCCCGGGACAGGGAGGAGACCCAGTACTTC	CASSPRDREETQYF
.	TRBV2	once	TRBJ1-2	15	TGTGCCAGCAGTGAAGGCTCACCAGGGAGTTATGGCTACACCTTC	CASSEGSPGSYGYTF
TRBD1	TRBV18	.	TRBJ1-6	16	TGTGCCAGCTCACAATCTGGACAGGGCGGTAATTCACCCCTCCACTTT	CASSQSGQGGNSPLHF
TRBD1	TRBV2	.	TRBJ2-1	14	TGTGCCAGCAGACCGGGACAGGGCTACAATGAGCAGTTCTTC	CASRPGQGYNEQFF
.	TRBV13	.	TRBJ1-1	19	TGTGCCAGCAGCCTCTCACTCGCTAGTTATAGGGGCCTTAGGTCTGAAGCTTTCTTT	CASSLSLASYRGLRSEAFF
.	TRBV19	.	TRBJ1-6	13	TGTGCCTCTTCCGGGACGGATCGGATACCCCTCCACTTT	CASSGTDRIPLHF
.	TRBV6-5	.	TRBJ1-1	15	TGTGCCAGCAGTTACTCGGGAGTTACGAACACTGAAGCTTTCTTT	CASSYSGVTNTEAFF
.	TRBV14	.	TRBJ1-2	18	TGTGCCAGCAGCCAAGGCCGGGGTGGCCTTCACCTCCTATATGGCTACACCTTC	CASSQGRGGLHLLYGYTF
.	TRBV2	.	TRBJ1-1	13	TGTGCCAGCAGTGTAGGACGGTACACTGAAGCTTTCTTT	CASSVGRYTEAFF
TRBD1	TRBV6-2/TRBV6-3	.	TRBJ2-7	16	TGTGCCAGCAGCCCCCCCTCGGGACAGATCTCCTACGAGCAGTACTTC	CASSPPSGQISYEQYF
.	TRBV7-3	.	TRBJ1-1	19	TGTGCCAGCAGCTTAACAGGTAGTTTGGCCCGGGGGCGAGGCGGTGCGGCTTTCTTT	CASSLTGSLARGRGGAAFF